This T cell receptor (beta chain) was obtained from a study of a mutant IDH1 vaccine in newly diagnosed glioma (dated by TCRdb to the early 2020s). General notes on the study: Eight vaccinations were administered to patients in weeks 1, 3, 5, 7, 11, 15, 19 and 23, corresponding to visits V03 through V10. Peripheral blood samples were drawn at six visits, namely V03 (baseline), V05, V07, V10, V12 and V13. Before enrollment, most patients had been given radiochemotherapy with temozolomide as standard therapy, while the rest had received either radiotherapy alone or temozolomide alone. Of the roughly 32 patients who were treated, around 62% were male and approximately 40% were female, and the mean age was approximately 40 years. Vaccination started 4-6 weeks after radiotherapy alone, or was given together with temozolomide cycles in the groups whose treatment included chemotherapy. Longitudinal TCRB deep sequencing was done for 25 treated patients, wherever samples were available for exploratory analyses.

The library was generated by the immunoSEQ multiplex PCR assay. Rearranged TCR beta chain sequences were amplified with the hsTCRB Kit following the manufacturer's protocol. TCRB libraries were sequenced on an Illumina MiSeq. From the authors' description of their analysis: The kit vendor's proprietary platform handled demultiplexing, trimming and gene mapping. Sourced from immuneACCESS, this table was stored by TCRdb with only in-frame sequences that have V and J called. A share of the clones is absent; for the studies checked, an unresolved V gene accounts for under half, and the remainder has no known explanation. Clone size and the V and J calls come from that table; the DNA yielded D and trimming. In this sample the table shows around 32,000 clones, around 90% of which occur a single time. Together, the top ten hold approximately 3.3% of the sample. The CDR3 measures 14 amino acids from cysteine to phenylalanine. Only the CDR3 part of the read is kept: 42 bases, read in frame from the first base. The germline V gene specifies SNHLY as CDR1 and FYNNEI as CDR2. V loses 7 bases of germline sequence and J loses 3 bases, and the interval between the two ends is 13 bases.

What this sample's time point label stands for: week 5, during vaccination. Each vaccine dose was 300 ug of a 20-mer mutant IDH1 peptide in Montanide, given subcutaneously with topical imiquimod. Newly diagnosed WHO grade 3 or 4 IDH1-mutant astrocytomas showing loss of nuclear ATRX were present in the donors. The samples were drawn from NOA16, a multicentre, single-arm, open-label phase I trial in Germany that tested a mutant IDH1 peptide vaccine in humans for the first time. The DNeasy Blood and Tissue Kit was used to extract genomic DNA from EDTA blood for TCRB sequencing. Summary of the overall study and its limitations: Availability determined which PBMC samples were chosen for TCRB deep sequencing. The authors stated that sample limitations prevented analyses of patient blood samples from being reproduced. Immune responses induced by the vaccine were seen in around 94% of patients across multiple MHC alleles. Pseudoprogression seemed to be unrelated to changes in the top peripheral T cell clonotypes found by TCRB sequencing.

A remark on this clone: There is no known antigen for this receptor. Base quality data are lacking; no much larger clone is found one base away.

The origin of this receptor is a woman aged 35 to 49 with glioma. Some clones in this sample may be carry-over from other donors' samples. The sample here was peripheral blood mononuclear cells (PBMCs), taken from a glioma patient whose treatment included an IDH1 peptide vaccine. Recombination joined TRBV2 with TRBJ1-5; no D segment can be confidently identified. The CDR3 has the sequence CASNAGSPNQPQHF. In nucleotides, the sequence is TGTGCCAGCAACGCGGGGTCCCCCAATCAGCCCCAGCATTTT. Where the CDR3 stops, the reference TRBV2 and TRBJ1-5 genes take over; the full variable domain is EPEVTQTPSHQVTQMGQEVILRCVPISNHLYFYWYRQILGQKVEFLVSFYNNEISEKSEIFDDQFSVERPDGSNFTLKIRSTKLEDSAMYFCASNAGSPNQPQHFGDGTRLSIL.